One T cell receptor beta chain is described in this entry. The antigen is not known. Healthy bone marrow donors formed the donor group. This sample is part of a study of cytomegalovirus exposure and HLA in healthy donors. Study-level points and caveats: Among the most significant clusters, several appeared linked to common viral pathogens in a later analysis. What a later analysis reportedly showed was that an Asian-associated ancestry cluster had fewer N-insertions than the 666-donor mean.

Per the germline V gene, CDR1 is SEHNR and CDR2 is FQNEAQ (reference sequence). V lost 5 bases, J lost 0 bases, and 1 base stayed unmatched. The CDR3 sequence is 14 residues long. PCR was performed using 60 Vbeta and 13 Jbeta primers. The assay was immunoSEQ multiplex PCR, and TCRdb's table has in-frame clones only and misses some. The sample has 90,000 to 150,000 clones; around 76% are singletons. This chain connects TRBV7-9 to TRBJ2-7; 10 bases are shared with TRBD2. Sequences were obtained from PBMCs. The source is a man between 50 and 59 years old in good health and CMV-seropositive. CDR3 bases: TGTGCCAGCAGCGGGACTAGCGCCTCCTACGAGCAGTACTTC. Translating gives CASSGTSASYEQYF.